Detailed here is one T cell receptor beta chain. No antigen is known for it. No base quality values were provided; no much bigger clone lies one nucleotide off. Libraries were constructed by the immunoSEQ multiplex PCR assay. TCRdb took this table from immuneACCESS and kept in-frame rearrangements with V and J called. Such tables lack part of the clones; where checked against another copy, unresolved V genes explain under half of the gap, and the rest is unexplained. This sample is represented by under 130,000 clones; about nine tenths of them were singletons. The ten largest clones take up around 3.2% of the sample. This sample was included in a study of T cell changes during pregnancy in multiple sclerosis (dated by TCRdb to between 2018 and 2021). About the full investigation: Changes in the T cell repertoire over the course of pregnancy were examined in this study in women with multiple sclerosis.

Reading from cysteine to phenylalanine, the CDR3 counts 15 amino acids. The read is trimmed to its CDR3 DNA, 45 bases read in frame from base 1. Trimming removed 0 bases from V and 2 bases from J, leaving 9 bases between the germline ends. Taken from the germline V gene, the CDR1 and CDR2 loops are SGDLS and YYNGEE. The sample in question was peripheral blood, obtained after pregnancy. The sequence came from a female donor with multiple sclerosis, enrolled in a pregnancy study. The chain is encoded by TRBV9 joined to TRBJ1-3; the D segment could be TRBD1, given 5 matching bases. The CDR3 sequence is CASSVAAGTGNTIYF. Here is the DNA: TGTGCCAGCAGCGTAGCAGCAGGGACTGGAAACACCATATATTTT. The CDR3 plus the reference TRBV9 and TRBJ1-3 genes for the other parts give the full variable domain: DSGVTQTPKHLITATGQRVTLRCSPRSGDLSVYWYQQSLDQGLQFLIQYYNGEERAKGNILERFSAQQFPDLHSELNLSSLELGDSALYFCASSVAAGTGNTIYFGEGSWLTVV.